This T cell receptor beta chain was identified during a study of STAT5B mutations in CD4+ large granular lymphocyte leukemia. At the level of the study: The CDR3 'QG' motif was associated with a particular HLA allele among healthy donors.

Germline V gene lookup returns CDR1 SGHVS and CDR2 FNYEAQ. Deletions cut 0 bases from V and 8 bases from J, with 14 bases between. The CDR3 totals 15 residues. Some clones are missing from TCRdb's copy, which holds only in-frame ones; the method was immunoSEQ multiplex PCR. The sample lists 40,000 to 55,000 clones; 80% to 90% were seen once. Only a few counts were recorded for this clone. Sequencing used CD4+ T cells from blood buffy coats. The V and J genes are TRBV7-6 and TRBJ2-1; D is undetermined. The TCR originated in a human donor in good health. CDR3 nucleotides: TGTGCCAGCAGCTTAGCGGAGCTAGATTCCGATGAGCAGTTCTTC. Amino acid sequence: CASSLAELDSDEQFF. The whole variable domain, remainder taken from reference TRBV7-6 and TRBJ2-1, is GAGVSQSPRYKVTKRGQDVALRCDPISGHVSLYWYRQALGQGPEFLTYFNYEAQQDKSGLPNDRFSAERPEGSISTLTIQRTEQRDSAMYRCASSLAELDSDEQFFGPGTRLTVL.